The 30 T cell receptor beta chains reported below all come from one sample, sequenced in a study of blood T cell repertoires in COVID-19. Sequencing was performed with immunoSEQ multiplex PCR; in TCRdb, only in-frame clones are kept and a portion is missing. This table has approximately 210,000 clones, 80% appearing once. The sequencing sample was made of PBMCs or T cells enriched from blood (not recorded which). These receptors originate from a man aged 25 to 40 with acute COVID-19.

V gene TRBV27 combines with J gene TRBJ1-1, with no clear D. The CDR3 loop spans 15 amino acids. V lost 8 bases and J lost 6, with 22 bases in between. The germline V gene encodes CDR1 MNHEY and CDR2 SMNVEV (reference sequence). CDR3 in amino acids: CASRPSLGVGSEAFF. The CDR3, as DNA: TGTGCCAGCCGGCCGAGCCTCGGGGTGGGCTCTGAAGCTTTCTTT.

This clone was seen just once. V usage is TRBV6-5 and J usage is TRBJ2-3; D gene uncertain. This CDR3 region has 13 residues. Trimming stripped 4 bases from V and 6 bases from J, with 11 bases between. CDR1 and CDR2 (germline): MNHEY, SVGAGI. The CDR3 coding sequence is TGTGCCAGCAGTTCCTTTAATGCGGATACGCAGTATTTT. Translating gives CASSSFNADTQYF.

The J gene is TRBJ1-1, the V gene TRBV7-9; D remains ambiguous. V lost 4 bases, J lost 7 bases, and 16 bases lay in between. Germline loops: CDR1 SEHNR, CDR2 FQNEAQ (reference sequence). The length of the CDR3 is 14 residues. The CDR3 spells CASSSEGGFGEAFF. The CDR3 bases are TGTGCCAGCAGCTCTGAGGGAGGGTTCGGTGAAGCTTTCTTT.

The J gene is TRBJ2-3, the V gene TRBV19, with D maybe TRBD2 (7 bases). The length of the CDR3 is 15 residues. Looked up from germline, CDR1 is LNHDA and CDR2 is SQIVND (reference sequence). Trimming left V 7 bases short and J 1 base short, with 15 bases between. The CDR3 region is CASTWGGLGTDTQYF. The CDR3 bases are TGTGCCAGTACCTGGGGGGGCCTCGGCACAGATACGCAGTATTTT.

The chain joins TRBV6-6 to TRBJ2-2, with D unresolved. V was trimmed by 7 bases and J by 6 bases, leaving 9 bases between them. This CDR3 region has 12 residues. Germline V gene lookup returns CDR1 MNHNY and CDR2 SVGAGI (reference sequence). The CDR3 sequence is CASIPRSGELFF. The CDR3 coding sequence is TGTGCCAGCATTCCGCGCTCCGGGGAGCTGTTTTTT.

This clone was observed a few times. This sequence joins TRBV19 and TRBJ1-6, with TRBD1 as a possible D gene (6 bases). The CDR3 is made up of 14 amino acids. CDR1 is LNHDA and CDR2 is SQIVND in the germline V gene (reference sequence). Trimming shortened V by 7 bases and J by 8 bases, and 15 bases separated the two germline ends. CDR3 amino acids: CASTLRGADSPLHF. CDR3 coding DNA: TGTGCCAGTACCCTCCGGGGGGCCGATTCACCCCTCCACTTT.

The chain combines TRBV29-1 with TRBJ2-7, with D perhaps TRBD2 (5 bases). The CDR3 is 14 amino acids. Germline CDR1 and CDR2: SQVTM and ANQGSEA. V was cut by 6 bases and J by 2 bases, with 17 bases left in between. The CDR3 spells CSVKLVSRAYEQYF. The CDR3 nucleotides read TGCAGCGTCAAACTAGTCTCGAGGGCCTACGAGCAGTACTTC.

This sequence joins TRBV6-6 and TRBJ1-6, with TRBD1 matching over 10 bases. This CDR3 comprises 14 residues. Germline loops: CDR1 MNHNY, CDR2 SVGAGI (reference sequence). V dropped 0 bases and J dropped 13; count of bases not matched to a gene: 3. CDR3 nucleotides: TGTGCCAGCAGTTACTCGGGACAGGGGAGTCCCCTCCACTTT. This encodes CASSYSGQGSPLHF.

The chain uses TRBV10-2 and TRBJ1-2; D is undetermined. This CDR3 is built from 14 residues. Germline assignment: CDR1 WSHSY and CDR2 SAAADI. With 2 bases removed from V and 2 bases from J, the gap between germline ends came to 9 bases. The CDR3 reads CASSEEPPNYGYTF. Written as DNA, the CDR3 is TGCGCCAGCAGTGAGGAGCCGCCCAACTATGGCTACACCTTC.

The gene calls are TRBV5-1 and TRBJ2-3; TRBD2 might be the D (5 bases). This CDR3 contains 15 residues. The germline V gene encodes CDR1 SGHRS and CDR2 YFSETQ. Trimming pared 3 bases from V and 0 bases from J, leaving 11 bases between. The chain's CDR3 is CASSWLGVSTDTQYF. In nucleotides, the CDR3 is TGCGCCAGCAGCTGGCTCGGGGTCAGCACAGATACGCAGTATTTT.

This chain connects TRBV29-1 to TRBJ2-7; 7 nucleotides align to TRBD1. The germline V gene has CDR1 SQVTM and CDR2 ANQGSEA. CDR3 size: 13 residues. Trimming took 5 bases from V and 0 from J; bases not matched to a gene: 4. The CDR3 here is CSVMTGLSYEQYF. The DNA for the CDR3 is TGCAGCGTTATGACAGGGCTCTCCTACGAGCAGTACTTC.

This rearrangement joins TRBV5-1 to TRBJ1-4; 12 bases are shared with TRBD1. CDR1 and CDR2 (germline): SGHRS, YFSETQ. The CDR3 is made up of 17 amino acids. Trimming at V came to 3 bases and at J to 3 bases, leaving 6 bases not matched to a gene. Here the CDR3 DNA reads TGCGCCAGCAGCTCGCCGGGACAGGGGGCATCTAATGAAAAACTGTTTTTT. Protein product: CASSSPGQGASNEKLFF.

This clone was detected only a few times. The chain couples TRBV19 to TRBJ1-5; D gene ambiguous. CDR1 and CDR2 from the germline V gene are LNHDA and SQIVND (reference sequence). Trimming shortened V by 11 bases and J by 1 base, and 18 bases separated the two germline ends. The CDR3 covers 15 residues. CDR3: CAGREGGGSNQPQHF. The DNA of the CDR3 is TGTGCCGGACGAGAGGGAGGAGGGAGCAATCAGCCCCAGCATTTT.

This clone was detected once. The J gene is TRBJ2-1, the V gene TRBV4-2; 11 positions agree with TRBD2. V was pared by 3 bases and J by 3 bases, with 16 bases of the junction left unmatched. This CDR3 contains 20 residues. Germline V gene lookup returns CDR1 LGHNA and CDR2 YNFKEQ. CDR3 protein: CASSHPLEASGGIVYNEQFF. CDR3 bases: TGTGCCAGCAGCCACCCATTAGAGGCTAGCGGGGGGATCGTCTACAATGAGCAGTTCTTC.

The chain is built from TRBV10-2 and TRBJ1-5, with a tentative D call TRBD1 (6 bases). V was pared by 7 bases and J by 7 bases, with 14 bases between. The CDR3 is made up of 13 amino acids. Germline V gene lookup returns CDR1 WSHSY and CDR2 SAAADI. CDR3 in amino acids: CASTQGLGQPQHF. CDR3 nucleotide sequence: TGCGCCAGCACACAGGGTCTCGGACAGCCCCAGCATTTT.

This chain uses TRBV5-6 with TRBJ2-7; 7 nucleotides agree with TRBD1. The CDR3 is 12 residues long. V lost 2 bases, J lost 6 bases, and 2 bases stayed unmatched. Per the germline V gene, CDR1 is SGHDT and CDR2 is YYEEEE. For the CDR3, the DNA is TGTGCCAGCAGCTTAGGGACAGCCGAGCAGTACTTC. This gives the protein CASSLGTAEQYF.

Of note for this clone: This CDR3 is also generated by other DNA sequences in the sample. The chain combines TRBV5-1 with TRBJ2-3; 14 positions agree with TRBD2. With V trimmed by 0 bases and J by 3 bases, 0 bases remained unmatched. This CDR3 region has 16 residues. The germline V gene encodes CDR1 SGHRS and CDR2 YFSETQ. CDR3 in DNA: TGCGCCAGCAGCTTGGGACTAGCGGGGGGGACAGATACGCAGTATTTT. Amino acid sequence: CASSLGLAGGTDTQYF.

The chain links TRBV7-2 to TRBJ2-1; 8 bases are shared with TRBD2. J gave up 8 bases and V 2 bases, and 11 bases lay outside the gene matches. CDR1 and CDR2 from the germline V gene are SGHTA and FQGNSA. CDR3 length: 16 residues. This CDR3 is CASSLKSRGAWDEQFF. The DNA of the CDR3 is TGTGCCAGCAGCTTAAAATCGCGGGGGGCTTGGGATGAGCAGTTCTTC.

The J gene is TRBJ2-5, the V gene TRBV28, with TRBD1 matching 9 bases. Trimming at V came to 6 bases and at J to 4 bases, leaving 9 bases not matched to a gene. The CDR3 covers 15 residues. CDR1 MDHEN and CDR2 SYDVKM come from the germline V gene. The CDR3 coding sequence is TGTGCCAGCAGGGCCACAGGGGGCGTTTTAGAGACCCAGTACTTC. Amino acid sequence: CASRATGGVLETQYF.

The CDR3 DNA sequence: TGTGCCTGGACTTGGGTCCTGGGGGGCGGGGAGCTGTTTTTT. As protein: CAWTWVLGGGELFF. V usage is TRBV30 and J usage is TRBJ2-2, with D possibly TRBD2 on 6 matching bases. Germline values: CDR1 GTSNPN, CDR2 SVGIG (reference sequence). CDR3 size: 14 residues. Trimming stripped 4 bases from V and 7 bases from J, with 16 bases between. The full variable domain, in which reference TRBV30 and TRBJ2-2 provide the parts outside the CDR3, is SQTIHQWPATLVQPVGSPLSLECTVEGTSNPNLYWYRQAAGRGLQLLFYSVGIGQISSEVPQNLSASRPQDRQFILSSKKLLLSDSGFYLCAWTWVLGGGELFFGEGSRLTVL.

This clone was detected ten times or more. V usage is TRBV7-9 and J usage is TRBJ2-5; unclear D gene. The CDR3 has 12 amino acids. Germline-derived CDR1 and CDR2 are SEHNR and FQNEAQ (reference sequence). V shed 4 bases and J shed 5 bases, with 8 bases lying between them. As DNA, the CDR3 is TGTGCCAGCAGCTATAATCGGGAGACCCAGTACTTC. Protein sequence: CASSYNRETQYF.

The rearrangement links TRBV18 to TRBJ2-2; 8 positions match TRBD1. V gave up 0 bases and J gave up 3 bases; unmatched junction bases: 6. The germline CDR1 and CDR2 sequences are KGHSH and LQKENI. This CDR3 is 17 amino acids long. The CDR3 protein is CASSPPSTGGYTGELFF. In nucleotides, the CDR3 is TGTGCCAGCTCACCACCCTCTACAGGGGGGTACACCGGGGAGCTGTTTTTT. Full variable domain (remainder filled in from reference TRBV18 and TRBJ2-2): NAGVMQNPRHLVRRRGQEARLRCSPMKGHSHVYWYRQLPEEGLKFMVYLQKENIIDESGMPKERFSAEFPKEGPSILRIQQVVRGDSAAYFCASSPPSTGGYTGELFFGEGSRLTVL.

This chain joins TRBV7-9 and TRBJ2-5; 8 nucleotides line up with TRBD2. The junction had 11 bases not matched to a gene; V was cut back by 6 bases and J by 5 bases. CDR3 length: 15 amino acids. Germline CDR1 is SEHNR and CDR2 is FQNEAQ (reference sequence). CDR3 bases: TGTGCCAGCAGTCCTTTTAGCGGGGTTAGCGAGACCCAGTACTTC. Amino acids: CASSPFSGVSETQYF.

J is TRBJ1-2 and V is TRBV12-3 or TRBV12-4, with D maybe TRBD1 (6 bases). The CDR3 is 13 amino acids. V lost 8 bases, J lost 8 bases, and 18 bases lay in between. The CDR3 sequence: CASAQGQGGGYTF. CDR3 bases: TGTGCCAGCGCCCAGGGGCAGGGCGGGGGCTACACCTTC.

This chain joins TRBV29-1 and TRBJ2-1, with 7 nucleotides matching TRBD2. The CDR3 extends over 17 amino acids. With 6 bases clipped from V and 0 bases from J, the junction kept 14 bases outside the gene matches. Germline CDR1 SQVTM, CDR2 ANQGSEA. CDR3 loop: CSVAGTKISRSYNEQFF. The CDR3 DNA reads TGCAGCGTGGCCGGGACTAAAATAAGTCGCTCCTACAATGAGCAGTTCTTC.

This clone was recorded once. This chain uses TRBV12-3 or TRBV12-4 with TRBJ1-6, with D unclear. The CDR3 totals 13 residues. V was trimmed by 1 base and J by 7 bases, leaving 5 bases between them. This CDR3 reads CASSLGQNSPLHF. For the CDR3, the DNA is TGTGCCAGCAGTTTAGGACAAAATTCACCCCTCCACTTT.

The chain carries TRBV30 and TRBJ1-1; TRBD1 matches 7 bases. V lost 1 base, J lost 6 bases, and 8 bases stayed unmatched. This CDR3 is 14 amino acids long. Germline V gene lookup returns CDR1 GTSNPN and CDR2 SVGIG (reference sequence). The CDR3 region has the DNA TGTGCCTGGAGTGGGGGACAGCTGACGGCTGAAGCTTTCTTT. Amino acids: CAWSGGQLTAEAFF.

The chain couples TRBV10-3 to TRBJ1-3; TRBD1 might be the D (5 bases). V dropped 0 bases and J dropped 0 bases, with 9 bases sitting between them. Germline V gene lookup returns CDR1 ENHRY and CDR2 SYGVKD. This CDR3 has 16 residues. CDR3 amino acids: CAISESTASSGNTIYF. CDR3 nucleotide sequence: TGTGCCATCAGTGAGTCGACAGCCAGCTCTGGAAACACCATATATTTT.

The chain links TRBV2 to TRBJ1-5; TRBD1 matches 7 bases. The junction had 5 bases not matched to a gene; V was cut back by 6 bases and J by 0 bases. Germline CDR1 is SNHLY and CDR2 is FYNNEI. The CDR3 covers 15 residues. CDR3 loop: CASSDDRASNQPQHF. DNA of the CDR3: TGTGCCAGCAGCGACGACAGGGCTAGCAATCAGCCCCAGCATTTT.

The chain employs TRBV5-5 and TRBJ2-2; 9 bases map to TRBD2. Germline CDR1 reads SGHKS; CDR2 reads YYEKEE (reference sequence). CDR3 length: 15 amino acids. V lost 6 bases and J lost 4; bases outside the gene matches: 7. Written as DNA, the CDR3 is TGTGCCAGCACCCGCGGGGGGGGCAGCACCGGGGAGCTGTTTTTT. Translated: CASTRGGGSTGELFF.